The 18 T cell receptor beta chains below all came from one sample that was sequenced in a study of metastatic and nonmetastatic thyroid tumors. No treatment had been given to any patient before thyroid surgery. MiXCR re-clonotyped the PCR reads for TCRdb. The sample contains roughly 30,000 clones, around a sixth of which appear only once. The source material was blood. All receptors come from a female donor with papillary thyroid cancer or a benign thyroid nodule (not recorded which). Some clones in this sample may be carry-over from other donors' samples.

This clone was observed a handful of times. Its ends do not fully match the called genes, so a read error is possible. V is TRBV12-3 or TRBV12-4 and J is TRBJ1-4; 8 positions agree with TRBD1. This CDR3 region has 18 residues. The CDR3 protein is CAISFFQGTGITNEKLFF. For the CDR3, the DNA is TGTGCCATCAGTTTTTTCCAGGGGACAGGTATCACTAATGAAAAACTGTTTTTT.

There are many counts of this clone. The chain joins TRBV2 to TRBJ1-1; D is unclear. The CDR3 has 12 amino acids. Trimming removed 5 bases at V and 3 bases at J, with 7 bases between. Germline V gene lookup returns CDR1 SNHLY and CDR2 FYNNEI. The CDR3 coding sequence is TGTGCCAGCAGTAACGCTTACACTGAAGCTTTCTTT. This translates into CASSNAYTEAFF.

This clone has a count of ten or more. The V call is TRBV10-3, the J call TRBJ1-3; no clear D. CDR3 length: 12 residues. The V and J ends lost 10 bases and 1 base respectively, with 8 bases between them. Germline CDR1 and CDR2: ENHRY and SYGVKD. This chain's CDR3 is CATLGSGNTIYF. In DNA, the CDR3 is TGTGCCACCCTGGGTTCTGGAAACACCATATATTTT.

The rearrangement uses TRBV12-3 or TRBV12-4 and TRBJ2-2; D possibly corresponds to TRBD1 (6 bases). The CDR3 totals 14 residues. The V gene lost 8 bases and the J gene lost 1 base, with 11 bases spanning the gap. CDR3 sequence reads: CASREGQNTGELFF. DNA of the CDR3: TGTGCCAGCCGCGAGGGACAGAACACCGGGGAGCTGTTTTTT.

This clone was detected many times. The rearrangement uses TRBV6-1 and TRBJ2-5; 10 bases are a match to TRBD2. The CDR3 totals 13 residues. The germline V gene encodes CDR1 MNHNS and CDR2 SASEGT. Trimming cost V 6 bases and J 2 bases; bases outside gene matches: 0. Written as DNA, the CDR3 is TGTGCCAGCAGGGGACTAGCGCAAGAGACCCAGTACTTC. The encoded protein is CASRGLAQETQYF.

This clone was seen ten or more times. This chain links TRBV6-1 with TRBJ1-1; possibly TRBD1 for D (6 bases). V was clipped by 2 bases and J by 0 bases, with 13 bases between them. This CDR3 spans 16 amino acids. The germline V gene has CDR1 MNHNS and CDR2 SASEGT. The CDR3 region has the DNA TGTGCCAGCAGTGAAACTCTAACAGGGATGAACACTGAAGCTTTCTTT. Translated: CASSETLTGMNTEAFF.

This clone was recorded at least ten times. The chain combines TRBV2 with TRBJ1-5; TRBD1 might be the D (5 bases). The CDR3 sequence is 14 residues long. Germline V lookup: CDR1 SNHLY, CDR2 FYNNEI. Trimming pared 6 bases from V and 0 bases from J, leaving 9 bases between. CDR3 bases: TGTGCCAGCAGGGGGACTTATAGCAATCAGCCCCAGCATTTT. Encoded protein: CASRGTYSNQPQHF. The whole variable domain, remainder taken from reference TRBV2 and TRBJ1-5, is EPEVTQTPSHQVTQMGQEVILRCVPISNHLYFYWYRQILGQKVEFLVSFYNNEISEKSEIFDDQFSVERPDGSNFTLKIRSTKLEDSAMYFCASRGTYSNQPQHFGDGTRLSIL.

The table lists this clone with many counts. The rearrangement uses TRBV18 and TRBJ1-1; D gene uncertain. The CDR3 runs to 15 residues. CDR1 is KGHSH and CDR2 is LQKENI in the germline V gene. Trimming cost V 5 bases and J 0 bases, with 13 bases left between them. The CDR3 spells CASSTISDMNTEAFF. For the CDR3, the DNA is TGTGCCAGCTCAACGATCTCGGATATGAACACTGAAGCTTTCTTT.

This clone has ten or more counts. The gene calls are TRBV28 and TRBJ1-2; no clear D. CDR1 is MDHEN, CDR2 SYDVKM, per germline. CDR3 length: 12 amino acids. V shed 5 bases and J shed 4 bases, with 8 bases lying between them. The CDR3 DNA sequence: TGTGCCAGCAGTCCCACCGTCTATGGCTACACCTTC. Its protein product is CASSPTVYGYTF.

In its sample, this clone was seen many times. The J gene is TRBJ1-1, the V gene TRBV18; 7 nucleotides line up with TRBD1. Trimming cost V 8 bases and J 4 bases; bases outside gene matches: 10. Per germline, CDR1 KGHSH and CDR2 LQKENI. This CDR3 region has 14 residues. The CDR3 sequence: CASRNTGDGTEAFF. CDR3 nucleotides: TGTGCCAGCAGGAACACAGGGGATGGCACTGAAGCTTTCTTT. The variable domain in full, with the rest retrieved from reference TRBV18 and TRBJ1-1, is NAGVMQNPRHLVRRRGQEARLRCSPMKGHSHVYWYRQLPEEGLKFMVYLQKENIIDESGMPKERFSAEFPKEGPSILRIQQVVRGDSAAYFCASRNTGDGTEAFFGQGTRLTVV.

The V and J genes are TRBV7-9 and TRBJ2-5, with TRBD2 matching 7 bases. This CDR3 has 13 amino acids. J gave up 6 bases and V 5 bases, and 6 bases lay outside the gene matches. Germline V gene lookup returns CDR1 SEHNR and CDR2 FQNEAQ (reference sequence). Here the CDR3 DNA reads TGTGCCAGCAGCGTGACTAGCTGTCAGACCCAGTACTTC. Translating gives CASSVTSCQTQYF.

This clone was picked up a small number of times. One junction end does not reproduce the germline sequence, and a read error may be involved. The chain uses TRBV6-2 or TRBV6-3 and TRBJ2-7; D possibly corresponds to TRBD2 (5 bases). The germline V gene has CDR1 MNHEY and CDR2 SVGEGT. This CDR3 has 15 residues. The CDR3 DNA is TGTGCCATCAGTTACCTGCAGCGGAACTCCTACGAGCAGTACTTC. Its translation is CAISYLQRNSYEQYF.

Regarding this clone: One junction end does not reproduce the germline sequence, and a read error may be involved. The rearrangement links TRBV28 to TRBJ1-3; 9 bases are shared with TRBD1. This CDR3 is 16 amino acids long. CDR1 and CDR2 (germline): MDHEN, SYDVKM. CDR3 sequence: CASSGRDRASGKTIYF. In DNA form, the CDR3 reads TGTGCCAGCAGTGGCCGGGACAGGGCCTCTGGAAAAACCATATATTTC.

This clone was seen ten or more times. V usage is TRBV18 and J usage is TRBJ2-5; D tentatively reads TRBD1 or TRBD2 (6 bases each). The V end lost 5 bases, the J end lost 5 bases, and 18 bases lay between the germline ends. Germline V CDR1 and CDR2: KGHSH, LQKENI. The CDR3 is 15 amino acids. The DNA of the CDR3 is TGTGCCAGCTCAATCGGGGGCTCGGTATGGGAGACCCAGTACTTC. It specifies CASSIGGSVWETQYF. Together with reference TRBV18 and TRBJ2-5, the CDR3 gives the full variable domain: NAGVMQNPRHLVRRRGQEARLRCSPMKGHSHVYWYRQLPEEGLKFMVYLQKENIIDESGMPKERFSAEFPKEGPSILRIQQVVRGDSAAYFCASSIGGSVWETQYFGPGTRLLVL.

This clone was seen a few times. The rearrangement links TRBV19 to TRBJ2-7, with TRBD2 matching over 8 bases. Unmatched junction bases numbered 3, after V lost 10 bases and J lost 4 bases. Germline assignment: CDR1 LNHDA and CDR2 SQIVND (reference sequence). The length of the CDR3 is 11 residues. The CDR3 is CATEREYEQYF. In DNA form, the CDR3 reads TGTGCCACCGAGCGGGAGTACGAGCAGTACTTC.

The J gene is TRBJ2-2, the V gene TRBV24-1; 9 nucleotides agree with TRBD1. This CDR3 spans 15 amino acids. Germline V lookup: CDR1 KGHDR, CDR2 SFDVKD. The V and J ends lost 11 bases and 4 bases, in that order; junction bases with no gene match: 10. This chain's CDR3 is CANRLQTGGTGELFF. The CDR3 DNA reads as TGTGCCAACAGGCTACAGACAGGGGGCACCGGGGAGCTGTTTTTT.

This clone appeared many times. V is TRBV14 and J is TRBJ2-1, with a weak D call TRBD1 (5 bases). CDR1 SGHDN and CDR2 FVKESK come from the germline V gene. Trimming shortened V by 2 bases and J by 9 bases, and 14 bases separated the two germline ends. The CDR3 consists of 14 residues. The CDR3 DNA follows: TGTGCCAGCAGCCAATCTCCACTTGGGGCTGAGCAGTTCTTC. Translation gives CASSQSPLGAEQFF.

The chain recombines TRBV7-3 with TRBJ2-1, with a tentative D call TRBD2 (6 bases). V lost 5 bases and J 4 bases, leaving 15 bases between the germline ends. CDR1 and CDR2 from the germline V gene are SGHTA and FQGTGA. This CDR3 contains 15 residues. As DNA, the CDR3 is TGTGCCAGCAGCCGGAGGGCCGGGCCGTACAATGAGCAGTTCTTC. Translated, it gives CASSRRAGPYNEQFF. The full variable domain, rest sourced from reference TRBV7-3 and TRBJ2-1, is GAGVSQTPSNKVTEKGKYVELRCDPISGHTALYWYRQSLGQGPEFLIYFQGTGAADDSGLPNDRFFAVRPEGSVSTLKIQRTERGDSAVYLCASSRRAGPYNEQFFGPGTRLTVL.